This record covers a single T cell receptor (beta chain). Trimming took off 1 base at V and 0 bases at J, with 11 bases between the two ends. The length of the CDR3 is 16 residues. Germline V gives CDR1 SNHLY, CDR2 FYNNEI. This sample was included in a study of blood T cell repertoires in COVID-19. Sequencing was performed with immunoSEQ multiplex PCR; in TCRdb, only in-frame clones are kept and a portion is missing. This repertoire shows 250,000 to 350,000 clones, roughly nine tenths found once; its top ten account for 0.94%. J is TRBJ2-3 and V is TRBV2; a possible D gene is TRBD1 (5 bases). The TCR sequence derives from a woman between 40 and 55 years old who had recovered from COVID-19. Input material: peripheral blood. CDR3 DNA: TGTGCCAGCAGTGAAGTAGGCAGGGAAAGCACAGATACGCAGTATTTT. This codes for CASSEVGRESTDTQYF.